A single T cell receptor beta chain is shown here with its context. Using RNA transcripts as the source, TCR beta CDR3 regions were amplified. HTBI primers were employed in a first-round RT-PCR of the TCR CDR3. TCRdb itself ran the multiplex PCR reads through MiXCR, one entry per CDR3 protein. The repertoire has roughly 290,000 distinct CDR3 sequences, over 15% of them found once; the top ten carry around 61%. This sample was included in a study of T cells in Graves' hyperthyroidism and ophthalmopathy. For ophthalmopathy patients, the Clinical Activity Score was at least 3 and the NOSPECS grade at least 4; duration was under 3 months. The length of the CDR3 is 12 residues. V lost 6 bases, J lost 8 bases, and 14 bases lay in between. Germline V lookup: CDR1 DFQATT, CDR2 SNEGSKA (reference sequence).

Sequencing was carried out using blood. The TCR sequence derives from a woman in her sixties with Graves' ophthalmopathy. This rearrangement joins TRBV20-1 to TRBJ2-1; D remains unclear. Here the CDR3 DNA reads TGCAGTGCCCAGAGGAGACTTTATGAGCAGTTCTTC. It codes for CSAQRRLYEQFF.